These 11 T cell receptor beta chains were all obtained from the same sample, sequenced in a study of PD-1 blockade in mismatch repair-deficient tumors. TCRdb's copy holds only in-frame clones and misses some; the assay was immunoSEQ multiplex PCR. The sample lists under 40,000 clones; roughly 83% were seen once. The sequenced sample was PBMCs, obtained less than 40 weeks after starting pembrolizumab. The receptors were gathered from an adult with mismatch repair-deficient cancer.

The chain has TRBV9 and TRBJ2-7, with D tentatively TRBD2 (6 bases). CDR1 is SGDLS, CDR2 YYNGEE, per germline. The CDR3 has 14 residues. Trimming took off 1 base at V and 2 bases at J, with 10 bases between the two ends. The CDR3 coding sequence is TGTGCCAGCAGCGTATTCGGGGGAGCCTACGAGCAGTACTTC. It encodes CASSVFGGAYEQYF.

The CDR3 spells CASSIELQGARNIQYF. In nucleotides, the CDR3 is TGTGCCAGTAGTATAGAGCTACAGGGGGCTAGAAACATTCAGTACTTC. V and J are TRBV19 and TRBJ2-4, with TRBD1 matching over 9 bases. This CDR3 has 16 residues. The germline V gene encodes CDR1 LNHDA and CDR2 SQIVND (reference sequence). V shed 0 bases, J shed 6 bases, and the junction held 6 bases outside the gene matches.

The chain joins TRBV30 to TRBJ1-2; a possible D gene is TRBD1 (5 bases). Germline V gives CDR1 GTSNPN, CDR2 SVGIG (reference sequence). The CDR3 runs to 12 residues. The V end was cut by 3 bases, the J end by 4 bases, with 9 bases between. The CDR3 DNA is TGTGCCTGGAGCGGCAGGGTCTATGGCTACACCTTC. Translated: CAWSGRVYGYTF.

The V and J genes are TRBV28 and TRBJ1-2; no clear D. The CDR3 length is 14 residues. V gave up 7 bases and J gave up 5 bases, with 17 bases separating them. The germline V gene has CDR1 MDHEN and CDR2 SYDVKM. The DNA of the CDR3 is TGTGCCAGCACAAGCCCCGGGGATGTGTATGGCTACACCTTC. The encoded protein is CASTSPGDVYGYTF.

This chain connects TRBV7-9 to TRBJ1-4, with D unclear. From germline, CDR1 is SEHNR and CDR2 FQNEAQ (reference sequence). The CDR3 is made up of 16 amino acids. V dropped 1 base and J dropped 0 bases, with 9 bases sitting between them. The DNA of the CDR3 is TGTGCCAGCAGCTTAGATACGCGGGCAACTAATGAAAAACTGTTTTTT. This sequence encodes CASSLDTRATNEKLFF.

The J gene is TRBJ2-2, the V gene TRBV4-2; 13 bases fit TRBD2. CDR3 length equals 17 residues. Germline V gives CDR1 LGHNA, CDR2 YNFKEQ. V gave up 1 base and J gave up 11 bases; unmatched junction bases: 10. The CDR3 is CASSQGRQGLAGEELFF. The CDR3 DNA sequence: TGTGCCAGCAGCCAAGGACGGCAAGGACTAGCGGGAGAAGAGCTGTTTTTT.

The chain couples TRBV5-4 to TRBJ2-1, with 7 bases lining up with TRBD2. Germline V CDR1 and CDR2: SGHNT, YYREEE (reference sequence). J lost 8 bases, V lost 4 bases, and 6 bases had no gene match. The CDR3 loop spans 13 amino acids. The CDR3: CASSGRAVDEQFF. In DNA form, the CDR3 reads TGTGCCAGCAGCGGGAGGGCCGTAGATGAGCAGTTCTTC.

This rearrangement joins TRBV7-8 to TRBJ2-5; D might be TRBD2 (5 bases). This CDR3 is 14 amino acids long. V lost 5 bases and J 5 bases, leaving 15 bases between the germline ends. Per the germline V gene, CDR1 is SGHVS and CDR2 is FQNEAQ. This CDR3 is CASSANRGWETQYF. The CDR3 nucleotides are TGTGCCAGCAGCGCGAATAGAGGGTGGGAGACCCAGTACTTC.

The chain has TRBV29-1 and TRBJ1-2; D is perhaps TRBD1 (5 bases). Trimming left V 3 bases short and J 3 bases short, with 17 bases between. The CDR3 has 15 amino acids. Germline CDR1 SQVTM, CDR2 ANQGSEA. The CDR3 DNA reads as TGCAGCGTTGATAATTCCGGGGGTCCCGACTATGGCTACACCTTC. This encodes CSVDNSGGPDYGYTF.

The gene calls are TRBV11-3 and TRBJ2-1; TRBD2 agrees at 12 bases. The CDR3 sequence is 17 residues long. The junction had 12 bases not matched to a gene; V was cut back by 5 bases and J by 7 bases. Per germline, CDR1 SGHNT and CDR2 YENEEA. Here the CDR3 DNA reads TGTGCCAGCAGCCGGGCTCTAGCGGGAGGGTTGGGGAATGAGCAGTTCTTC. It yields the protein CASSRALAGGLGNEQFF.

The chain carries TRBV9 and TRBJ2-1; 9 nucleotides line up with TRBD2. Germline values: CDR1 SGDLS, CDR2 YYNGEE. This CDR3 comprises 17 residues. With V trimmed by 3 bases and J by 0 bases, 7 bases remained unmatched. Written as DNA, the CDR3 is TGTGCCAGCAGCGGCTCCCTAGCGGGGAGCTCCTACAATGAGCAGTTCTTC. Its protein product is CASSGSLAGSSYNEQFF.